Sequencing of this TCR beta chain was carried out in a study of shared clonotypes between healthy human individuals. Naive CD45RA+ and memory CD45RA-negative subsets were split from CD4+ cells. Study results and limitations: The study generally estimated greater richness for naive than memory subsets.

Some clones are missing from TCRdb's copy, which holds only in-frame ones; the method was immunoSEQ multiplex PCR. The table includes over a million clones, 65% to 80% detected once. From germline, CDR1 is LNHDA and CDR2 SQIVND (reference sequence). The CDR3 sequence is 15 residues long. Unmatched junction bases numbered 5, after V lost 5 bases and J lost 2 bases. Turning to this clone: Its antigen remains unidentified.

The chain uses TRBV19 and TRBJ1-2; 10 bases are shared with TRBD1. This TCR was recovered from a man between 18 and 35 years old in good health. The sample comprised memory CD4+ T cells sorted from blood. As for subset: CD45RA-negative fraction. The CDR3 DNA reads TGTGCCAGTAGTCTCCCGACAGGGGGCAACTATGGCTACACCTTC. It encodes CASSLPTGGNYGYTF.